The clone carrying this T cell receptor (beta chain) was found many times. Its antigen is not identified. V was cut by 10 bases and J by 3 bases, with 13 bases left in between. Per the germline V gene, CDR1 is SNHLY and CDR2 is FYNNEI. The length of the CDR3 is 12 residues. Newly diagnosed patients aged 18 to 65 had hyperthyroidism of under 2 months' duration. Uncontrolled infections, other autoimmune diseases, pregnancy or lactation led to exclusion of patients. Diagnosing involved the use of clinical symptoms, serum thyroxine and TRAb, thyroid ultrasound and orbital computed tomography. This entry is derived from a study of T cells in Graves' hyperthyroidism and ophthalmopathy. Overall study findings and caveats: A model using 13 V-J features told ophthalmopathy apart from stable hyperthyroidism.

From RNA transcripts, TCR beta CDR3 regions were amplified. RT-PCR in the first round (using the HTBI primer set) targeted the TCR CDR3. A single record per CDR3 protein comes from TCRdb applying MiXCR to the multiplex PCR reads. The table shows approximately 700,000 distinct CDR3 sequences, with about a sixth occurring only once. The clonotype was recovered from a man between 18 and 29 years old with Graves' hyperthyroidism. The genes are TRBV2 and TRBJ2-7; D unclear. Sequencing input: blood. The CDR3 loop is CAIIPLDYEQYF. Here the CDR3 DNA reads TGTGCCATCATCCCGTTAGACTACGAGCAGTACTTC.